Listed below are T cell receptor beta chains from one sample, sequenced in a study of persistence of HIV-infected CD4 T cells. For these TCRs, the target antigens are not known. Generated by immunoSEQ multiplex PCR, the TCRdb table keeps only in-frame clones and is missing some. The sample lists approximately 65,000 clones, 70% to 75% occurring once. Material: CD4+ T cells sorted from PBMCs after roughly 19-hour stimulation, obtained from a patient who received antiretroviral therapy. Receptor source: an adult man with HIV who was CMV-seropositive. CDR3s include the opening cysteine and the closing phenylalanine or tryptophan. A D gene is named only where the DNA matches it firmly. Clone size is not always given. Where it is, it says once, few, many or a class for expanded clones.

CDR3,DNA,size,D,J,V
CASSQDGRRTDEQFF,TGTGCCAGCAGCCAAGATGGAAGAAGGACGGATGAGCAGTTCTTC,NA,NA,TRBJ2-1,TRBV3-1/TRBV3-2
CASSLIGSIAEAFF,TGTGCCAGCAGTTTAATCGGGTCCATAGCTGAAGCTTTCTTT,few,NA,TRBJ1-1,TRBV28
CASSRMGNTEAFF,TGTGCCAGCAGCCGGATGGGGAACACTGAAGCTTTCTTT,NA,NA,TRBJ1-1,TRBV14
CALRGVGTEAFF,TGTGCTTTGAGGGGTGTGGGCACTGAAGCTTTCTTT,NA,NA,TRBJ1-1,TRBV28
CASSSDRKETQYF,TGTGCCAGCAGCTCCGACAGAAAAGAGACCCAGTACTTC,NA,NA,TRBJ2-5,TRBV11-2
CASSQRTTGTGIYEQYF,TGTGCCAGCAGCCAACGTACTACCGGGACAGGGATCTACGAGCAGTACTTC,NA,TRBD1,TRBJ2-7,TRBV3-1/TRBV3-2
CASSSLPGTANTGELFF,TGTGCCAGCAGCTCCTTGCCCGGGACAGCTAACACCGGGGAGCTGTTTTTT,NA,TRBD1,TRBJ2-2,TRBV11-3
CASSLSSGGIDEQFF,TGTGCCAGCAGTTTAAGTAGCGGGGGGATAGATGAGCAGTTCTTC,NA,TRBD2,TRBJ2-1,TRBV28
CASSYRGYGYTF,TGTGCCAGCAGTTACAGGGGCTATGGCTACACCTTC,NA,TRBD1,TRBJ1-2,TRBV28
CASSQVTANYGYTF,TGCGCCAGCAGCCAAGTGACAGCCAACTATGGCTACACCTTC,NA,NA,TRBJ1-2,TRBV4-1
CASSQFRNTGELFF,TGTGCCAGCAGCCAATTTCGGAACACCGGGGAGCTGTTTTTT,few,NA,TRBJ2-2,TRBV14
CASSLEESDRYTEAFF,TGTGCCAGCAGCTTAGAGGAGAGTGACAGGTACACTGAAGCTTTCTTT,NA,NA,TRBJ1-1,TRBV7-8
CASRSDRNYGYTF,TGCGCCAGCAGGTCGGACAGGAACTATGGCTACACCTTC,NA,TRBD1,TRBJ1-2,TRBV10-2
CSASQGITEAFF,TGCAGTGCTAGTCAAGGAATCACTGAAGCTTTCTTT,NA,NA,TRBJ1-1,TRBV20-1
CATSAWDGRTTDTQYF,TGTGCCACCAGTGCCTGGGACGGAAGAACCACAGATACGCAGTATTTT,NA,NA,TRBJ2-3,TRBV24-1
CASMGGGLNTEAFF,TGTGCCAGTATGGGAGGCGGATTGAACACTGAAGCTTTCTTT,few,NA,TRBJ1-1,TRBV19
CASSIRQSGYEQYF,TGTGCCAGTAGTATTCGACAAAGTGGCTACGAGCAGTACTTC,NA,NA,TRBJ2-7,TRBV19